The rows below give T cell receptor beta chains drawn from one sample of a study of cytomegalovirus exposure and HLA in healthy donors. Sequencing was performed with immunoSEQ multiplex PCR; in TCRdb, only in-frame clones are kept and a portion is missing. The data show roughly 150,000 clones, 82% seen once. Input material: PBMCs. The receptors shown here come from a male donor in good health and CMV-seronegative. CDR3s include the opening cysteine and the closing phenylalanine or tryptophan. D genes are given only for firm matches. The size field is filled for only some rows; it gives once, few, many or a size class.

size,J,V,D,CDR3,DNA
.,TRBJ1-1,TRBV19,.,CASSPGDDTEAFF,TGTGCCAGTAGTCCAGGGGACGACACTGAAGCTTTCTTT
.,TRBJ2-1,TRBV5-4,.,CASSSAGRDAYNEQFF,TGTGCCAGCAGCTCGGCGGGACGGGACGCATACAATGAGCAGTTCTTC
.,TRBJ1-1,TRBV6-5,TRBD1,CASSYGTGEAFF,TGTGCCAGCAGTTACGGGACAGGGGAGGCTTTCTTT
.,TRBJ2-7,TRBV6-5,TRBD2,CASSPLAGTYEQYF,TGTGCCAGCAGCCCACTAGCGGGTACCTACGAGCAGTACTTC
.,TRBJ1-3,TRBV2,.,CASSGGGNTIYF,TGTGCCAGCAGTGGAGGGGGAAACACCATATATTTT
.,TRBJ2-7,TRBV7-6,TRBD2,CASSPSLEGTSGGYSYEQYF,TGTGCCAGCAGCCCTAGCTTGGAGGGGACTAGCGGGGGGTATTCCTACGAGCAGTACTTC
few,TRBJ2-1,TRBV4-3,TRBD2,CASSPREVLYNEQFF,TGCGCCAGCAGCCCACGGGAGGTGCTATACAATGAGCAGTTCTTC
.,TRBJ2-3,TRBV4-1,TRBD1,CASSQQGTGNTDTQYF,TGCGCCAGCAGCCAACAGGGGACAGGAAACACAGATACGCAGTATTTT
few,TRBJ2-5,TRBV5-4,.,CASSPATAETQYF,TGTGCCAGCAGCCCTGCTACTGCAGAGACCCAGTACTTC
.,TRBJ2-7,TRBV27,.,CASKPSVERPYEQYF,TGTGCCAGCAAGCCTAGCGTCGAGAGACCCTACGAGCAGTACTTC
once,TRBJ2-3,TRBV28,.,CASSLPQGPYTDTQYF,TGTGCCAGCAGTTTGCCTCAGGGGCCCTACACAGATACGCAGTATTTT
.,TRBJ1-2,TRBV30,TRBD1,CAWTGGGYGYTF,TGTGCCTGGACAGGGGGAGGCTATGGCTACACCTTC
.,TRBJ2-2,TRBV30,.,CACPRAGELFF,TGTGCCTGCCCCCGGGCCGGGGAGCTGTTTTTT
.,TRBJ2-1,TRBV6-4,TRBD2,CASSDRAGGGDEQFF,TGTGCCAGCAGTGACCGAGCGGGAGGAGGGGATGAGCAGTTCTTC
.,TRBJ2-1,TRBV28,TRBD2,CASSLKGLAGADEQFF,TGTGCCAGCAGTTTAAAGGGACTAGCGGGAGCCGATGAGCAGTTCTTC
.,TRBJ2-3,TRBV6-5,.,CASSSITGRTDTQYF,TGTGCCAGCAGTTCTATTACGGGGAGGACAGATACGCAGTATTTT
.,TRBJ2-7,TRBV9,TRBD2,CASSVGRLAINEQYF,TGTGCCAGCAGCGTAGGTCGACTAGCGATTAACGAGCAGTACTTC
once,TRBJ2-1,TRBV4-3,TRBD2,CASSQVSGHEQFF,TGCGCCAGCAGCCAAGTTAGCGGGCATGAGCAGTTCTTC
.,TRBJ2-1,TRBV9,TRBD2,CASSAAGSSYNEQFF,TGTGCCAGCAGCGCAGCGGGAAGCTCCTACAATGAGCAGTTCTTC
.,TRBJ2-7,TRBV7-3,.,CASSSYRDTEQYF,TGTGCCAGCAGCTCGTACAGGGACACGGAGCAGTACTTC
.,TRBJ2-1,TRBV4-2,TRBD2,CASSQFGTSAEKGNEQFF,TGTGCCAGCAGCCAATTTGGAACTAGCGCGGAAAAGGGAAATGAGCAGTTCTTC
once,TRBJ1-4,TRBV6-5,.,CASSFIFRGTNEKLFF,TGTGCCAGCAGTTTTATCTTCAGGGGCACTAATGAAAAACTGTTTTTT
once,TRBJ1-2,TRBV29-1,TRBD1,CSVAHRDSSVYGYTF,TGCAGCGTCGCCCACCGGGACAGCTCAGTCTATGGCTACACCTTC
.,TRBJ2-7,TRBV2,.,CASSEGPGHSSYEQYF,TGTGCCAGCAGTGAGGGCCCGGGACATAGCTCCTACGAGCAGTACTTC
.,TRBJ2-1,TRBV4-3,.,CASSQGSATAYNEQFF,TGCGCCAGCAGCCAAGGGTCCGCCACGGCCTACAATGAGCAGTTCTTC